The clone carrying this TCR beta chain has a count of ten or more. Its antigen remains unidentified. These data are taken from a study of Graves' ophthalmopathy and Graves' hyperthyroidism. Regarding the study as a whole: Blood also carried most expanded thyroid clonotypes exceeding 0.001 frequency.

As the template, RNA transcripts were used to amplify TCR beta CDR3 regions. The authors performed first-round RT-PCR with HTBI primers and then a second-round multiplex PCR. Via MiXCR, TCRdb re-called the multiplex PCR reads, giving one row per CDR3 protein. The data contain about 390,000 distinct CDR3 sequences, 17% of them seen just once; the ten biggest clones take up 2.4%. V lost 1 base and J lost 5, with 11 bases in between. The CDR3 totals 14 residues. Germline V gene lookup returns CDR1 MNHEY and CDR2 SVGEGT. Eligible hyperthyroidism cases comprised new diagnoses of under 2 months' duration in individuals aged 18 to 65. Researchers turned away patients with other autoimmune diseases, uncontrolled infections, pregnancy or lactation.

The genes are TRBV6-2 or TRBV6-3 and TRBJ2-5; no definite D call. The sequence derives from an adult woman with stable Graves' hyperthyroidism. Sequenced input: peripheral blood. CDR3 residues: CASSYFTSMETQYF. CDR3 nucleotides: TGTGCCAGCAGTTACTTTACGTCCATGGAGACCCAGTACTTC.